Below, 3 T cell receptor beta chains from the same sample are listed, as sequenced in a study of identical twins. TCRdb redid the calling of the 5' RACE reads with MiXCR, one entry per CDR3 protein. Found here are about 150,000 distinct CDR3 sequences, under 4.5% of them singletons; the top ten hold more than 7%. Input material: memory T cells sorted from blood. These receptors were collected from a man younger than 35 in good health.

This clonotype was seen ten or more times. V is TRBV24-1 and J is TRBJ2-3; 11 bases fit TRBD2. The germline V gene has CDR1 KGHDR and CDR2 SFDVKD. After removal of 4 bases from V and 4 bases from J, the junction contained 6 bases not matched to a gene. CDR3 size: 16 residues. The chain's CDR3 is CATSDPTSGRPDTQYF. In DNA, the CDR3 is TGTGCCACCAGTGACCCAACTAGCGGGAGACCAGATACGCAGTATTTT.

The sample holds many counts of this clonotype. The chain recombines TRBV29-1 with TRBJ2-2; D gene uncertain. This CDR3 comprises 14 residues. Per germline, CDR1 SQVTM and CDR2 ANQGSEA. V was trimmed by 4 bases and J by 0 bases, leaving 9 bases between them. The CDR3 reads CSVVGPPNTGELFF. The DNA of the CDR3 is TGCAGCGTTGTTGGGCCTCCGAACACCGGGGAGCTGTTTTTT.

This clonotype was observed many times. The CDR3 DNA sequence: TGCAGTGTCCCGGGTCGGGGAAGCCAAGAGACCCAGTACTTC. This gives the protein CSVPGRGSQETQYF. V usage is TRBV20-1 and J usage is TRBJ2-5; D perhaps matches TRBD2 (5 bases). This CDR3 is 14 amino acids long. The V and J ends lost 7 bases and 1 base respectively, with 16 bases between them. Germline values: CDR1 DFQATT, CDR2 SNEGSKA (reference sequence).